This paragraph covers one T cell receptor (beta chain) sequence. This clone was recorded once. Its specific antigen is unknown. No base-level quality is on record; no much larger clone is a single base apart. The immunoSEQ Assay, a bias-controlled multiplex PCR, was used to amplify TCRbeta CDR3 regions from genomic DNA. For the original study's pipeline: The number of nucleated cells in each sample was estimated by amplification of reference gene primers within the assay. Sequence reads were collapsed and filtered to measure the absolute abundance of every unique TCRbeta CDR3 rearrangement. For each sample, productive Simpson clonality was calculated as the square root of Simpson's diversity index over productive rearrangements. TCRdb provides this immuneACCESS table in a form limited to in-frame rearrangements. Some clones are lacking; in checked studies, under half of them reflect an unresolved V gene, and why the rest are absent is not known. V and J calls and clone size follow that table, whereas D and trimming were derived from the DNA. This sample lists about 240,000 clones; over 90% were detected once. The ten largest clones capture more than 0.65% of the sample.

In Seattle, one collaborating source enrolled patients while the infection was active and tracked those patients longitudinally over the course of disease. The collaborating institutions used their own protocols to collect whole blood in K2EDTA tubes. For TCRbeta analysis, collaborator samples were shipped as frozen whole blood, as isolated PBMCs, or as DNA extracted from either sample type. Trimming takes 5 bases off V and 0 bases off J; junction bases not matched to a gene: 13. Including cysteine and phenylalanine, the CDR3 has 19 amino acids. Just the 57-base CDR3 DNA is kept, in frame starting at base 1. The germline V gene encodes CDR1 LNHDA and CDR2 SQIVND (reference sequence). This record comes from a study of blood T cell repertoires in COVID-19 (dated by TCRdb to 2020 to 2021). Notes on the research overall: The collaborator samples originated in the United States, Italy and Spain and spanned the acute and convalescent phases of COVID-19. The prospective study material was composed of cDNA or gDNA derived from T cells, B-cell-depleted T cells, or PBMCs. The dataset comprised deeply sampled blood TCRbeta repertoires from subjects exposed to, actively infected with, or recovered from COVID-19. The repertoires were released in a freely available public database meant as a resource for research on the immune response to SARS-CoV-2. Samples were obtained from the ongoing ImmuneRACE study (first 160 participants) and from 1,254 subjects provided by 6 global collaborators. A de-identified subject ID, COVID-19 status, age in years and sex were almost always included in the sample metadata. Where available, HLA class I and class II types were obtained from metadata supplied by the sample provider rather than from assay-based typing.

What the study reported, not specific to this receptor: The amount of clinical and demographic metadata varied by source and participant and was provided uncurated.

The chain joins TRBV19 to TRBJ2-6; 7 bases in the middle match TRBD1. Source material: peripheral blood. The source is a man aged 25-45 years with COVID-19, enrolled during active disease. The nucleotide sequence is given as TGTGCCAGTAGTCGTTTGAACCGGGACAGCCGCTCTGGGGCCAACGTCCTGACTTTC. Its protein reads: CASSRLNRDSRSGANVLTF.